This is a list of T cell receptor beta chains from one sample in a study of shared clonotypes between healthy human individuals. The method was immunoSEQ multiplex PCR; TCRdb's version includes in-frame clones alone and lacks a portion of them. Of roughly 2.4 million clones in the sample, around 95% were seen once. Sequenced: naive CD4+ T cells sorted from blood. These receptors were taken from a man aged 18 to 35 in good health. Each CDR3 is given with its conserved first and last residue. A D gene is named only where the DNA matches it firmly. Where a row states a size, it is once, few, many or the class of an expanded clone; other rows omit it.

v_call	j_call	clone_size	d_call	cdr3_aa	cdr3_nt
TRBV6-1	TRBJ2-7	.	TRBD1	CASWGQPPTYEQYF	TGTGCCAGCTGGGGACAGCCTCCAACCTACGAGCAGTACTTC
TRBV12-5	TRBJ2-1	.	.	CASGLFSNEQFF	TGTGCTAGTGGTTTGTTTAGCAATGAGCAGTTCTTC
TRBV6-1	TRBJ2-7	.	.	CASSEARVYEQYF	TGTGCCAGCAGTGAAGCGCGAGTTTACGAGCAGTACTTC
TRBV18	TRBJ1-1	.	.	CASSLDEGVGEAFF	TGTGCCAGCTCACTAGACGAGGGGGTCGGTGAAGCTTTCTTT
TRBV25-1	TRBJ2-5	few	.	CASSVFRTDQQETQYF	TGTGCCAGCAGTGTATTTCGAACAGATCAACAAGAGACCCAGTACTTC
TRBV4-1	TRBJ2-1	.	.	CASSQEGLGGYPFF	TGCGCCAGCAGCCAAGAGGGTCTGGGGGGCTATCCGTTCTTC
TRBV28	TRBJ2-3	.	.	CASSSPGQWFADTQYF	TGTGCCAGCAGTTCGCCGGGGCAGTGGTTCGCAGATACGCAGTATTTT
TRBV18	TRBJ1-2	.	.	CASSPDTKLWSYTF	TGTGCCAGCTCTCCAGACACTAAACTATGGAGCTACACCTTC
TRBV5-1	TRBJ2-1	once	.	CASSLGLSLYNEQFF	TGCGCCAGCAGCTTGGGACTATCCCTCTACAATGAGCAGTTCTTC
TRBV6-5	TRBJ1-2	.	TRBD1	CASSYLPPGQIPGYTF	TGTGCCAGCAGTTATCTTCCTCCGGGACAGATTCCTGGCTACACCTTC
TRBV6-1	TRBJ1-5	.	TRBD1	CASSEQGAVGNQPQHF	TGTGCCAGCAGTGAACAGGGGGCAGTAGGCAATCAGCCCCAGCATTTT
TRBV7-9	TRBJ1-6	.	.	CASSWEGGPLHF	TGTGCCAGCAGCTGGGAAGGGGGACCCCTCCACTTT
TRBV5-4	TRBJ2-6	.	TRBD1	CASSAPDRALNPGANVLTF	TGTGCCAGCAGCGCCCCGGACAGGGCGCTAAATCCTGGGGCCAACGTCCTGACTTTC
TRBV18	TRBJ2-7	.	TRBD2	CASSQQASGTVHQLQYF	TGTGCCAGCTCACAACAAGCGAGCGGGACCGTTCACCAATTGCAGTACTTC
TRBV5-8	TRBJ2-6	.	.	CASSGRTRPGANVLTF	TGTGCCAGCAGCGGCCGGACGCGGCCTGGGGCCAACGTCCTGACTTTC
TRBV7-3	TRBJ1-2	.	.	CASSPRGEGGYTF	TGTGCCAGCAGCCCGAGGGGGGAGGGCGGCTACACCTTC
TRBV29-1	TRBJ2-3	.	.	CSGAPHLGGGTDTQYF	TGCAGCGGTGCACCCCATCTAGGGGGAGGCACAGATACGCAGTATTTT
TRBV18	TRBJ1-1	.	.	CASSPNLSQGSRTTEAFF	TGTGCCAGCTCACCAAACCTTTCACAGGGTAGTAGGACCACTGAAGCTTTCTTT
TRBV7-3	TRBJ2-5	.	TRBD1	CASSPGQAGETQYF	TGTGCCAGCAGCCCGGGACAGGCTGGAGAGACCCAGTACTTC
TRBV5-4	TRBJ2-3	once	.	CASSSRGTDTQYF	TGTGCCAGCAGCTCACGAGGCACAGATACGCAGTATTTT
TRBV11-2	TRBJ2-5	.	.	CASSLDGARQETQYF	TGTGCCAGCAGCTTAGACGGCGCCCGTCAAGAGACCCAGTACTTC
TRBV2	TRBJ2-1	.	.	CASSPEGLANNEQFF	TGTGCCAGCAGCCCCGAAGGACTGGCGAACAATGAGCAGTTCTTC
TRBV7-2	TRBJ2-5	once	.	CASSPEGRGWAETQYF	TGTGCCAGCAGCCCAGAAGGCAGAGGTTGGGCGGAGACCCAGTACTTC
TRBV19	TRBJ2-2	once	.	CASSIWTRDTGELFF	TGTGCCAGTAGTATATGGACAAGAGACACCGGGGAGCTGTTTTTT
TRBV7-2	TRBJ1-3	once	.	CASSLSVSNTIYF	TGTGCCAGCAGCCTAAGTGTCAGCAACACCATATATTTT
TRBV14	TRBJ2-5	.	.	CASSQVQETQYF	TGTGCCAGCAGCCAAGTACAGGAGACCCAGTACTTC
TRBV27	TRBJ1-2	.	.	CASSLQINYGYTF	TGTGCCAGCAGTTTGCAGATAAACTATGGCTACACCTTC
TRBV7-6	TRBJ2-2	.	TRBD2	CASSLQLASNTGELFF	TGTGCCAGCAGCCTGCAACTAGCGTCGAACACCGGGGAGCTGTTTTTT
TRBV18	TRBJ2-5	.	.	CASSLGGVQETQYF	TGTGCCAGCTCACTGGGTGGAGTGCAAGAGACCCAGTACTTC
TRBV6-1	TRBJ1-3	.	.	CASSERTAPSGNTIYF	TGTGCCAGCAGTGAAAGAACTGCTCCTTCTGGAAACACCATATATTTT
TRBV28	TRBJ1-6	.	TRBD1	CASSGQGSSPLHF	TGTGCCAGCAGCGGACAGGGATCTTCACCCCTCCACTTT
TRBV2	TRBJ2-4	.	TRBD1	CASSVTGTGVDIQYF	TGTGCCAGCAGCGTTACCGGGACAGGGGTGGACATTCAGTACTTC
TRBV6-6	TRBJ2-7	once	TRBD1	CASEDRESNSYEQYF	TGTGCCAGCGAGGACAGGGAAAGCAACTCCTACGAGCAGTACTTC
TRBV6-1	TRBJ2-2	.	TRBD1	CASSQDRGGSGELFF	TGTGCCAGCAGTCAGGACAGGGGAGGATCCGGGGAGCTGTTTTTT
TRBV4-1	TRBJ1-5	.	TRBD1	CASSQAPGQINQPQHF	TGCGCCAGCAGCCAAGCCCCGGGACAGATTAATCAGCCCCAGCATTTT
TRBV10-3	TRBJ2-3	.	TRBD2	CATRTSGGTDTQYF	TGTGCCACCCGGACTAGCGGGGGCACAGATACGCAGTATTTT
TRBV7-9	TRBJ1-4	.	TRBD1	CASSQTGQTNEKLFF	TGTGCCAGCAGCCAGACGGGACAGACTAATGAAAAACTGTTTTTT
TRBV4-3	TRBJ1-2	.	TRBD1	CASSLVRTGGLYGYTF	TGCGCCAGCAGCCTCGTAAGGACAGGGGGCCTCTATGGCTACACCTTC
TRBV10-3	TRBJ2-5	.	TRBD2	CAISRLAGAAETQYF	TGTGCCATCAGTAGACTAGCGGGAGCGGCAGAGACCCAGTACTTC
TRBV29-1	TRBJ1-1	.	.	CSVVAVGTEAFF	TGCAGCGTTGTAGCGGTAGGCACTGAAGCTTTCTTT